This TCR beta chain was identified in a study of T cells in narcolepsy. Overall study context: Enrolled donors included narcolepsy type 1 or type 2 patients and healthy controls.

Here immunoSEQ multiplex PCR was the method, and the copy in TCRdb shows in-frame clones only, minus some. The sample has under 30,000 clones, 70% to 80% seen once; the top ten hold nearly 3.5%. For this clone: The antigen remains undetermined.

Study-wide results and limits: In some patient and control memory CD4+ samples, autoreactive clones were absent. Blood of same and different patients, but not healthy controls, reportedly held recurring autoreactive clonotypes. Same-patient CSF and blood CD4+ T cell clonotypes included HCRT-specific and TRIB2-specific autoreactive ones.

This clonotype originated in a human donor with narcolepsy. Sequencing was carried out using CD45RA- memory CD4+ T cells from PBMCs.

CDR3 nucleotide sequence: TGTGCCAGCTCATACAGGGATGGCTACGAGCAGTACTTC. Translating it yields CASSYRDGYEQYF. The V call is TRBV18, the J call TRBJ2-7; D may be TRBD1 (6 bases). Trimming stripped 5 bases from V and 3 bases from J, with 11 bases between. Germline CDR1 reads KGHSH; CDR2 reads LQKENI. This CDR3 spans 13 amino acids.